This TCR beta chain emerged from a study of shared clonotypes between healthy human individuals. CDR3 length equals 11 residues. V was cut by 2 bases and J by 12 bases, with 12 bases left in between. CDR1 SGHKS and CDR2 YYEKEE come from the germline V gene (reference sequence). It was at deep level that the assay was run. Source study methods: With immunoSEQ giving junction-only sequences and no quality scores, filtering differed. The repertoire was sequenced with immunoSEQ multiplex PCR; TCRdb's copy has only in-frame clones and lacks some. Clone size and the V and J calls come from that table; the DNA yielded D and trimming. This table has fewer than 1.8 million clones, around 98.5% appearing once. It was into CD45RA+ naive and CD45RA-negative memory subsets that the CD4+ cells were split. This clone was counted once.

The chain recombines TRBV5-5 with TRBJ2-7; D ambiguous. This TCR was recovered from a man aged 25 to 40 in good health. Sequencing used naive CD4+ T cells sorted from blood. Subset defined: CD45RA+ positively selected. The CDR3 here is CASSFEGPSYF. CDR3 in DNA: TGTGCCAGCAGCTTTGAAGGACCCTCGTACTTC.